This T cell receptor beta chain was sequenced during a study of blood T cells in healthy people across ages. A sample-barcoded 5' primer and a J-beta primer mix were used in a second PCR of about 7 to 11 cycles. In TCRdb, the 5' RACE reads were re-called with MiXCR into one record per CDR3 protein. The data hold fewer than 700,000 distinct CDR3 sequences, with around 41% observed a single time. This clonotype was recorded a few times. The target antigen is unknown. Trimming removed 2 bases at V and 3 bases at J, with 13 bases between. CDR1 and CDR2 (germline): GTSNPN, SVGIG (reference sequence). This CDR3 is 14 amino acids long. Whole-study findings and limits: Long-lived donors carried more naive CD4+ cells and greater diversity than aged donors. Donor CMV infection status was unknown, possibly confounding age-related changes in expanded clonotypes.

This TCR was recovered from a man older than 75 in good health. This chain links TRBV30 with TRBJ1-1; tentative D call: TRBD1 (5 bases). The source material was blood. Here the CDR3 DNA reads TGTGCCTGGAGTCGACCCGGGGGGGACACTGAAGCTTTCTTT. It is translated as CAWSRPGGDTEAFF.